This T cell receptor (beta chain) derives from a study of T cells in Graves' hyperthyroidism and ophthalmopathy. What was amplified from RNA transcripts were TCR beta CDR3 regions. HTBI primers drove first-round RT-PCR of the TCR CDR3. TCRdb re-derived calls from the multiplex PCR reads in MiXCR, one entry per CDR3 protein. The data contain a few hundred thousand distinct CDR3 sequences, 15% to 18% of them singletons. V lost 6 bases and J lost 9, with 15 bases in between. Germline assignment: CDR1 LGHNT and CDR2 FRNRAP. CDR3 size: 13 residues. Sequencing was performed on blood. The clonotype was recovered from a woman younger than 45 with Graves' hyperthyroidism. The chain uses TRBV12-5 and TRBJ2-1; unclear D gene. CDR3 sequence reads: CASGAGFKSEQFF. The CDR3 DNA sequence: TGTGCTAGTGGGGCCGGGTTTAAGAGTGAGCAGTTCTTC.